This T cell receptor beta chain stems from a study of T cell responses to AZD1222 COVID-19 vaccine. Only in-frame clones appear in the TCRdb table, and some are missing; sequencing was by immunoSEQ multiplex PCR. Of tens of thousands of clones listed, almost 90% are singletons. The CDR3 is 15 residues long. V was pared by 5 bases and J by 6 bases, with 18 bases between. Germline CDR1 reads MNHEY; CDR2 reads SMNVEV (reference sequence). The chain links TRBV27 to TRBJ2-3, with D possibly TRBD2 on 6 matching bases. The receptor comes from an adult in good health. Sequencing used peripheral blood, obtained on day 0 of MenACWY control vaccination. The CDR3 loop is CASSPLAYPLDTQYF. CDR3 DNA: TGTGCCAGCAGTCCCCTAGCGTATCCGTTGGATACGCAGTATTTT.